This entry lists 5 T cell receptor beta chains sequenced from one sample in a study of cytomegalovirus exposure and HLA in healthy donors. TCRdb's table, derived via immunoSEQ multiplex PCR, lists solely in-frame clones and lacks some. The top ten clones hold about 0.9% of a sample with 260,000 or so clones, roughly 90% of them seen once. The sequenced material came from PBMCs. The receptor set was obtained from a woman aged 18-29 years in good health and CMV-seronegative.

The V and J genes are TRBV28 and TRBJ2-7, with TRBD1 identical over 8 bases. The CDR3 consists of 12 residues. V lost 5 bases to trimming and J lost 7 bases; unmatched junction nucleotides: 4. Germline-derived CDR1 and CDR2 are MDHEN and SYDVKM. CDR3 residues: CASSQTGEEQYF. As DNA, the CDR3 is TGTGCCAGCAGTCAGACAGGGGAAGAGCAGTACTTC.

The chain joins TRBV13 to TRBJ2-1; weak D call: TRBD2 (5 bases). This CDR3 spans 14 amino acids. Deletions cut 4 bases from V and 10 bases from J, with 17 bases between. Germline loops: CDR1 PRHDT, CDR2 FYEKMQ (reference sequence). DNA for the CDR3: TGTGCCAGCAGCTACAGTGGGCTAGCCGGCGAGCAGTTCTTC. Its protein product is CASSYSGLAGEQFF.

In its sample, this clone was seen a few times. In DNA form, the CDR3 reads TGTGCCAGCAGCGTATATAGCAATCAGCCCCAGCATTTT. Translation: CASSVYSNQPQHF. The rearrangement joins TRBV7-2 to TRBJ1-5; D unclear. The germline V gene has CDR1 SGHTA and CDR2 FQGNSA. V lost 5 bases and J 0 bases, leaving 5 bases between the germline ends. The CDR3 is 13 amino acids.

The CDR3 reads CASSFYSTRLPNNEQFF. The CDR3 DNA sequence: TGTGCCAGCAGTTTCTATTCGACTAGACTACCAAACAATGAGCAGTTCTTC. J is TRBJ2-1 and V is TRBV28; D may be TRBD2 (6 bases). V dropped 3 bases and J dropped 5 bases, with 20 bases sitting between them. The CDR3 spans 17 residues. The germline CDR1 and CDR2 sequences are MDHEN and SYDVKM.

V and J are TRBV28 and TRBJ2-5, with TRBD2 matching 10 bases. V lost 3 bases, J lost 7 bases, and 8 bases stayed unmatched. CDR1 MDHEN and CDR2 SYDVKM come from the germline V gene. This CDR3 region has 15 residues. In DNA, the CDR3 is TGTGCCAGCAGTTTGCTAGCGGGAGTCTTTGGGACCCAGTACTTC. Protein: CASSLLAGVFGTQYF.